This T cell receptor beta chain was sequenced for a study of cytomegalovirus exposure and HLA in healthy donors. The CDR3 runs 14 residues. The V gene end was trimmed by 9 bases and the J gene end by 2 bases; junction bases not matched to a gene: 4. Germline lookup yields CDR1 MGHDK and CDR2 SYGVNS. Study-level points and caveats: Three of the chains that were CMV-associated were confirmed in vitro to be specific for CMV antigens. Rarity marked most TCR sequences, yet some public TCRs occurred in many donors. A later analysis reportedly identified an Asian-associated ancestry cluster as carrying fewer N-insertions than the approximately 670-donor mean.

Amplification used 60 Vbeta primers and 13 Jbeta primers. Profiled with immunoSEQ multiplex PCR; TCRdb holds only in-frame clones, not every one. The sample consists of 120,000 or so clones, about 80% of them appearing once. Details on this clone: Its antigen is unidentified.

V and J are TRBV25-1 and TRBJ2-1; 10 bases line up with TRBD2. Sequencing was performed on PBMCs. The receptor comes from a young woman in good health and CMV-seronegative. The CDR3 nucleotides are TGTGCCAGTACCGGGACTAGCGCCTACAATGAGCAGTTCTTC. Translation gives CASTGTSAYNEQFF.